This T cell receptor (beta chain) was captured in a study of blood T cell repertoires in COVID-19. Some clones are missing from TCRdb's copy, which holds only in-frame ones; the method was immunoSEQ multiplex PCR. The sample shows under 250,000 clones, 88% of them seen only once. CDR3 length equals 14 residues. Germline V gives CDR1 KGHSH, CDR2 LQKENI. The germline V and J ends were trimmed by 2 bases and 4 bases, with 11 bases remaining between them. The sequenced sample was peripheral blood. V is TRBV18 and J is TRBJ1-2; tentative D call: TRBD1 (5 bases). The sequence came from a woman aged 25 to 39 with COVID-19, enrolled during active disease. CDR3 amino acids: CASSPRGVGYGYTF. CDR3 in DNA: TGTGCCAGCTCACCAAGGGGCGTCGGCTATGGCTACACCTTC.